Here is one TCR beta chain with its context. No antigen is known for it. The data were taken from a study of Graves' ophthalmopathy and Graves' hyperthyroidism. Amplification of the TCR beta CDR3 regions used RNA transcripts (as template). HTBI-primed RT-PCR formed the first round, and a multiplex PCR formed the second. From the multiplex PCR reads, TCRdb called clonotypes with MiXCR, one entry per CDR3 protein. Of over 450,000 distinct CDR3 sequences in the sample, approximately 15% are singletons; the top ten hold roughly 9.8%. The study's findings and limits: Most clonotypes expanded in thyroid above 0.001 frequency were present in blood too.

Ophthalmopathy donors showed moderate-to-severe activity, CAS ≥3, NOSPECS ≥4 and a duration under 3 months. Certain patients were not enrolled. These were patients with other autoimmune diseases, uncontrolled infections, pregnancy or lactation. Each diagnosis was determined on the basis of clinical symptoms, serum thyroxine, TRAb, thyroid ultrasound and orbital computed tomography. Trimming took 3 bases from V and 4 from J; bases not matched to a gene: 15. CDR3 length equals 18 residues. Germline CDR1 and CDR2: KGHDR and SFDVKD. This TCR was sampled from a woman aged 25-40 years with Graves' ophthalmopathy. V usage is TRBV24-1 and J usage is TRBJ1-1; 8 bases align to TRBD1. The sample comprised blood. The CDR3 region has the DNA TGTGCCACCAGTGATGCATGGACAGGGAGTAGGAAAAGCACTGAAGCTTTCTTT. It yields the protein CATSDAWTGSRKSTEAFF.